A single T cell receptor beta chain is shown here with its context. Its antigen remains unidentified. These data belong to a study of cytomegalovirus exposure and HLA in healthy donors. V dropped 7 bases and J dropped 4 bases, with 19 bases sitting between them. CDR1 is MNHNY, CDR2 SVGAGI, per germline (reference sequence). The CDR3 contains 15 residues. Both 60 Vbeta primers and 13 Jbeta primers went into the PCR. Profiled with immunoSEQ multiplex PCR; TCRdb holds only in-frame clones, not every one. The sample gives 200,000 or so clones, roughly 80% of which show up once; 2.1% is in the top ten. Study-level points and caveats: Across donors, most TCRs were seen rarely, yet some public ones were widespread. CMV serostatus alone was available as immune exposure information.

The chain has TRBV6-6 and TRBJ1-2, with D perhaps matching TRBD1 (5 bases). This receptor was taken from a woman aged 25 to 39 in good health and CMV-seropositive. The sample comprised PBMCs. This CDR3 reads CASTQRGAKLYGYTF. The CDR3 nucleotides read TGTGCCAGCACCCAACGCGGGGCGAAGCTCTATGGCTACACCTTC.